The text below deals with one T cell receptor (beta chain). The target antigen is unknown. Germline lookup yields CDR1 SGDLS and CDR2 YYNGEE. The CDR3 runs 13 residues. The V and J ends lost 0 bases and 8 bases respectively, with 11 bases between them. Several immunoSEQ plates held equal portions of the genomic DNA taken from each subset. DNA at about 190 ng, some 31,000 T cell genomes, went into sorted-subset replicate PCRs. Clones were sequenced by immunoSEQ multiplex PCR, and TCRdb holds only the in-frame ones, with some missing. The sample has about 2.4 million clones; 93% are singletons. These data belong to a study of shared clonotypes between healthy human individuals. Whole-study findings and limits: All-four-donor shared clonotypes had higher generation probabilities than non-shared clonotypes did.

This receptor was taken from a man between 18 and 29 years old in good health. Some clones in this sample may be carry-over from other donors' samples. The specimen was naive CD4+ T cells from PBMCs. The subset here: CD45RA+ positively selected. The chain carries TRBV9 and TRBJ1-2; no reliable D call. Written as DNA, the CDR3 is TGTGCCAGCAGCGTAGGTCGGGGAGACGGCTACACCTTC. Translation gives CASSVGRGDGYTF.